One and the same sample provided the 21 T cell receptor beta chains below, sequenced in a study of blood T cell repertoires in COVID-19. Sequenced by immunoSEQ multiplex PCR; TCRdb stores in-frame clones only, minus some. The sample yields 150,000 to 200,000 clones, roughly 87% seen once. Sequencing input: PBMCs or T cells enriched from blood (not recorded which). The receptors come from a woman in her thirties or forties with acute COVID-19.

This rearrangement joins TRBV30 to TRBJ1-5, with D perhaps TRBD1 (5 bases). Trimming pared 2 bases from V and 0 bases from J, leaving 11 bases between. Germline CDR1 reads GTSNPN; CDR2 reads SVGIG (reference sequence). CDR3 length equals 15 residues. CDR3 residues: CAWSPGDYSNQPQHF. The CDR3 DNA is TGTGCCTGGAGTCCCGGGGACTATAGCAATCAGCCCCAGCATTTT.

Written as DNA, the CDR3 is TGTGCCAGCAGTGAAGCGCGTCCGGTAACCTATGGCTACACCTTC. Its protein is CASSEARPVTYGYTF. J is TRBJ1-2 and V is TRBV2; the D is unclear. V lost 0 bases and J lost 4, with 12 bases in between. The CDR3 has 15 amino acids. Germline V gives CDR1 SNHLY, CDR2 FYNNEI.

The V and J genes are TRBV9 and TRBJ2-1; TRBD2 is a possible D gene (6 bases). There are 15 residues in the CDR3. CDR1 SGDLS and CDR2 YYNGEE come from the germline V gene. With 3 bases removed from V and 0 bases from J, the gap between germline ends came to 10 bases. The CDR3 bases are TGTGCCAGCAGCGCAGGACTACGCTCCTACAATGAGCAGTTCTTC. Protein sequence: CASSAGLRSYNEQFF. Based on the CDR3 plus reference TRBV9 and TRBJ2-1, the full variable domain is DSGVTQTPKHLITATGQRVTLRCSPRSGDLSVYWYQQSLDQGLQFLIQYYNGEERAKGNILERFSAQQFPDLHSELNLSSLELGDSALYFCASSAGLRSYNEQFFGPGTRLTVL.

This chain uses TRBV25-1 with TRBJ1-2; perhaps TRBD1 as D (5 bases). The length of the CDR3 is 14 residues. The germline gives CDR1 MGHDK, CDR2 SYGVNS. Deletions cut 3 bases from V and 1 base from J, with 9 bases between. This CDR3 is CASSDPTVNYGYTF. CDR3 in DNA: TGTGCCAGCAGTGATCCGACAGTTAACTATGGCTACACCTTC.

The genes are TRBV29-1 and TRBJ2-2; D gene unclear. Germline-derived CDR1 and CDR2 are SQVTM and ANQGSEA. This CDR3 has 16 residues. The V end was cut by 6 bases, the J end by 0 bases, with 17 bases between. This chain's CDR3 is CSVPDGGISNTGELFF. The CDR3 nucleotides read TGCAGCGTCCCCGACGGCGGCATTTCGAACACCGGGGAGCTGTTTTTT.

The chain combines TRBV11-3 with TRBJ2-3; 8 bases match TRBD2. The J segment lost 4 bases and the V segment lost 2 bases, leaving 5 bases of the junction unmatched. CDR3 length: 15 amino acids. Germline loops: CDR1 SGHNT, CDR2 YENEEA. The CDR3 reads CASSLSRGGSDTQYF. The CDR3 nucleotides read TGTGCCAGCAGCTTATCTCGGGGGGGGTCAGATACGCAGTATTTT.

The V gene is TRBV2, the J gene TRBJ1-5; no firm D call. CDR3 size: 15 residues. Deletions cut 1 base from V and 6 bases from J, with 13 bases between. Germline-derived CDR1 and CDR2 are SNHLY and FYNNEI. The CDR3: CASSEVVGRSQPQHF. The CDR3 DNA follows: TGTGCCAGCAGTGAAGTCGTAGGGAGGAGTCAGCCCCAGCATTTT.

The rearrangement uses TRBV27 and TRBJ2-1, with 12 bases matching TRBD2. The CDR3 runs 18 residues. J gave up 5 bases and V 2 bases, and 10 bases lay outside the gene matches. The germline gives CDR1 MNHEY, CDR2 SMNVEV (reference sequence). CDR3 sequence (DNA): TGTGCCAGCAGTTTAGCTAGCGGGGGGGCCACTCCCGACAATGAGCAGTTCTTC. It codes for CASSLASGGATPDNEQFF.

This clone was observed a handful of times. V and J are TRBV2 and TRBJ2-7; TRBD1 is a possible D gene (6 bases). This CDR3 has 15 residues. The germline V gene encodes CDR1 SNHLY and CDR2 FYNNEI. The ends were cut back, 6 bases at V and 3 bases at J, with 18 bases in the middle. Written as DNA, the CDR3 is TGTGCCAGCAGGACCCTGGACAGCGAAAACTACGAGCAGTACTTC. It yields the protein CASRTLDSENYEQYF.

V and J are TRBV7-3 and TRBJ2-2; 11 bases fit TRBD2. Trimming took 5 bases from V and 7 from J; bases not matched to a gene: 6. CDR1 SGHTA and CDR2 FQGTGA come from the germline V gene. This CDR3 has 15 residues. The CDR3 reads CASSAQGLAGGELFF. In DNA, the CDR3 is TGTGCCAGCAGCGCACAAGGACTAGCGGGCGGGGAGCTGTTTTTT.

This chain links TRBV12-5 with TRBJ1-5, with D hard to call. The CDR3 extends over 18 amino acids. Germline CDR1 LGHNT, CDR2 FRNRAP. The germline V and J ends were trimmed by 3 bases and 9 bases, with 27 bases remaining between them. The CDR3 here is CASGFSHEGGRGIRPQHF. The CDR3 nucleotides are TGTGCTAGTGGTTTCTCCCACGAGGGAGGGCGAGGAATCCGGCCCCAGCATTTT.

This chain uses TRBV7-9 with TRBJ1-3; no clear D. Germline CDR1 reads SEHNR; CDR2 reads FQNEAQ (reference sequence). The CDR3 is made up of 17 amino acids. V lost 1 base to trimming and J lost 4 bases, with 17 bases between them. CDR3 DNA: TGTGCCAGCAGCTTAGACTGGCGAGGGAGTAAGGGAAACACCATATATTTT. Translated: CASSLDWRGSKGNTIYF.

The CDR3 reads CASSIGSGSYNEQFF. CDR3 sequence (DNA): TGTGCCAGTAGTATAGGTAGTGGCTCCTACAATGAGCAGTTCTTC. The gene calls are TRBV19 and TRBJ2-1; no definite D call. With 1 base removed from V and 0 bases from J, the gap between germline ends came to 7 bases. Germline V gene sequence: CDR1 LNHDA, CDR2 SQIVND (reference sequence). The CDR3 runs 15 residues.

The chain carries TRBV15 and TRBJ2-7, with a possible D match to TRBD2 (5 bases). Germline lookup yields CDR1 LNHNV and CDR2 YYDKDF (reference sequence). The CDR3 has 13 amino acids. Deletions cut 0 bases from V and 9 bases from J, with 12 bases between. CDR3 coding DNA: TGTGCCACCAGCAGAGATCCGGGGTGGGGGCAGTACTTC. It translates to CATSRDPGWGQYF.

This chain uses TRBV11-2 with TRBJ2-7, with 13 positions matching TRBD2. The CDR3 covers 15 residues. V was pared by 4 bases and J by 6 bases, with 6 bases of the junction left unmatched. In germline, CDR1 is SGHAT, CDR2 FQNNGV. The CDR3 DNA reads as TGTGCCAGCAGCTCAACTAGCGGGGGGGTCTCCGAGCAGTACTTC. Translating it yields CASSSTSGGVSEQYF.

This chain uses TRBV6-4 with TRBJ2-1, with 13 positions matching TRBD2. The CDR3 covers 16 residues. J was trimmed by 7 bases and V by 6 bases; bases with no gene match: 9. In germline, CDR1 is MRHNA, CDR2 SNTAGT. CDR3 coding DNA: TGTGCCAGCAGCGCCGCCGGGACTAGCGGGAAGAATGAGCAGTTCTTC. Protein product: CASSAAGTSGKNEQFF.

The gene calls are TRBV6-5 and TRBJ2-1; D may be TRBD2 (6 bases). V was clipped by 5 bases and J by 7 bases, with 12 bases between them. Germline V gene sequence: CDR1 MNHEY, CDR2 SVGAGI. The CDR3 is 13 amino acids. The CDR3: CASSLGLTNEQFF. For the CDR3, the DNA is TGTGCCAGCAGTCTTGGACTAACGAATGAGCAGTTCTTC.

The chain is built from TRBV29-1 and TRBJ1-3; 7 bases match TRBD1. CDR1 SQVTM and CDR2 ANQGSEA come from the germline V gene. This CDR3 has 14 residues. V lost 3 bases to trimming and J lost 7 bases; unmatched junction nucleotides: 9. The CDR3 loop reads CSVEEQGRGNTIYF. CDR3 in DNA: TGCAGCGTTGAGGAACAGGGGCGTGGGAACACCATATATTTT.

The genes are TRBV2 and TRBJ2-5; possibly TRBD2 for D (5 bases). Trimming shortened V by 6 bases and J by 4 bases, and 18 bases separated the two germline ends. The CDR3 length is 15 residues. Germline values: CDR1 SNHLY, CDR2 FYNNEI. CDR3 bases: TGTGCCAGCAGGGAGGCGGGTTTACTGGGAGAGACCCAGTACTTC. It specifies CASREAGLLGETQYF.

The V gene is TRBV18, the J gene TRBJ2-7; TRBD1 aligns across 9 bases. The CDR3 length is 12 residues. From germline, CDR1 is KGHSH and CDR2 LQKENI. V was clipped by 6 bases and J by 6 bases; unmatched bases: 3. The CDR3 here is CASSPGQGEQYF. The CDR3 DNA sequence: TGTGCCAGCTCCCCGGGACAGGGCGAGCAGTACTTC.

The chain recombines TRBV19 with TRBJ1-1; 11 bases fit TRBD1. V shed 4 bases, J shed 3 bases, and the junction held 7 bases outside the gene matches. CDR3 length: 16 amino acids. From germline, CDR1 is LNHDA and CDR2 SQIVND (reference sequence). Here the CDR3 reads CASSNIKGQGDTEAFF. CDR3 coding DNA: TGTGCCAGTAGTAACATCAAGGGACAGGGGGACACTGAAGCTTTCTTT.